These 13 T cell receptor beta chains were all obtained from the same sample, sequenced in a study of T cell responses to AZD1222 COVID-19 vaccine. Produced via immunoSEQ multiplex PCR; TCRdb's table is partial and in-frame only. The sample includes 150,000 to 200,000 clones, 85% to 95% seen only once; the top ten take 1%. Sample: peripheral blood, taken 28 days after the second AZD1222 dose. All receptors derive from an adult who received the AZD1222 COVID-19 vaccine.

This clone was recorded only once. This sequence joins TRBV18 and TRBJ1-3; 8 bases fit TRBD1. The germline gives CDR1 KGHSH, CDR2 LQKENI. V trimming: 4 bases; J trimming: 0 bases; junction bases outside the gene matches: 8. The length of the CDR3 is 17 residues. The CDR3: CASSQKTGDSSGNTIYF. The DNA for the CDR3 is TGTGCCAGCTCACAAAAGACAGGGGATTCCTCTGGAAACACCATATATTTT. Based on the CDR3 plus reference TRBV18 and TRBJ1-3, the full variable domain is NAGVMQNPRHLVRRRGQEARLRCSPMKGHSHVYWYRQLPEEGLKFMVYLQKENIIDESGMPKERFSAEFPKEGPSILRIQQVVRGDSAAYFCASSQKTGDSSGNTIYFGEGSWLTVV.

The chain recombines TRBV28 with TRBJ1-2; D remains unclear. The CDR3 totals 14 residues. Germline V gives CDR1 MDHEN, CDR2 SYDVKM. Trimming removed 3 bases at V and 8 bases at J, with 16 bases between. The CDR3 DNA follows: TGTGCCAGCAGTTTGGACGGGGATTATTGGGGCTACACCTTC. Its translation is CASSLDGDYWGYTF.

This clone was seen just once. The V call is TRBV11-2, the J call TRBJ2-5; D is unclear. Looked up from germline, CDR1 is SGHAT and CDR2 is FQNNGV. This CDR3 is built from 11 residues. Trimming cost V 3 bases and J 1 base, with 0 bases left between them. The CDR3 loop reads CASSFQETQYF. CDR3 bases: TGTGCCAGCAGCTTCCAAGAGACCCAGTACTTC.

This chain joins TRBV5-1 and TRBJ1-2; no reliable D call. Trimming took off 0 bases at V and 8 bases at J, with 14 bases between the two ends. The CDR3 extends over 14 amino acids. The germline gives CDR1 SGHRS, CDR2 YFSETQ. The DNA for the CDR3 is TGCGCCAGCAGCTTGGCGGGAGGAGGCGAGGGCTACACCTTC. As protein: CASSLAGGGEGYTF.

V and J are TRBV29-1 and TRBJ1-1; 8 nucleotides agree with TRBD1. The CDR3 runs 13 residues. Germline assignment: CDR1 SQVTM and CDR2 ANQGSEA. V lost 7 bases, J lost 2 bases, and 6 bases stayed unmatched. The CDR3 DNA follows: TGCAGCGCCTCGACAGGGGTTAACACTGAAGCTTTCTTT. Translation gives CSASTGVNTEAFF.

The rearrangement links TRBV7-3 to TRBJ2-5; D perhaps matches TRBD2 (5 bases). V lost 4 bases, J lost 5 bases, and 11 bases lay in between. CDR3 length equals 13 residues. The germline gives CDR1 SGHTA, CDR2 FQGTGA. CDR3 residues: CASSSPDSETQYF. CDR3 in DNA: TGTGCCAGCAGCTCTCCGGACTCCGAGACCCAGTACTTC.

J is TRBJ2-5 and V is TRBV7-7; 7 bases line up with TRBD2. In germline, CDR1 is SSHAT, CDR2 FNYEAQ (reference sequence). The CDR3 has 15 amino acids. V was pared by 8 bases and J by 5 bases, with 14 bases of the junction left unmatched. This CDR3 reads CASGSGRGREETQYF. As DNA, the CDR3 is TGTGCCAGCGGGTCCGGACGGGGGAGGGAGGAGACCCAGTACTTC.

The chain uses TRBV6-5 and TRBJ1-2; no clear D gene. Germline V gene data show CDR1 as MNHEY and CDR2 as SVGAGI. This CDR3 region has 13 residues. V was trimmed by 6 bases and J by 6 bases, leaving 14 bases between them. The CDR3 DNA follows: TGTGCCAGCAGCTCGGACGGAGTTGATGGCTACACCTTC. Translated: CASSSDGVDGYTF.

The rearrangement uses TRBV10-2 and TRBJ2-7; possibly TRBD2 for D (7 bases). The V end lost 4 bases, the J end lost 0 bases, and 16 bases lay between the germline ends. Germline assignment: CDR1 WSHSY and CDR2 SAAADI. The CDR3 length is 16 residues. As DNA, the CDR3 is TGCGCCAGCAGTGTGCGGGGGCCGGATAGCTCCTACGAGCAGTACTTC. Translating it yields CASSVRGPDSSYEQYF.

This clone was seen a handful of times. J is TRBJ1-6 and V is TRBV30; TRBD1 matches 9 bases. CDR3 length: 14 amino acids. The ends lost 2 bases at V and 9 bases at J; junction bases unmatched: 5. The germline CDR1 and CDR2 sequences are GTSNPN and SVGIG (reference sequence). This CDR3 is CAWSPGQGSSPLHF. Written as DNA, the CDR3 is TGTGCCTGGAGTCCGGGACAGGGAAGTTCACCCCTCCACTTT.

The chain couples TRBV4-1 to TRBJ2-2; 9 nucleotides agree with TRBD2. The V gene end was trimmed by 7 bases and the J gene end by 6 bases; junction bases not matched to a gene: 12. Germline CDR1 MGHRA, CDR2 YSYEKL. The CDR3 has 16 residues. As DNA, the CDR3 is TGCGCCAGCACGTCTCCGCGCGGGGGGGCCCCCGGGGAGCTGTTTTTT. It specifies CASTSPRGGAPGELFF.

The chain has TRBV5-8 and TRBJ1-2; tentative D call: TRBD1 (6 bases). This CDR3 is built from 12 residues. Germline V lookup: CDR1 SGHTS, CDR2 YDEGEE. V was cut by 10 bases and J by 2 bases, with 12 bases left in between. The CDR3, as DNA: TGTGCCGACGGACAGTTGAACTATGGCTACACCTTC. Protein sequence: CADGQLNYGYTF.

The chain couples TRBV2 to TRBJ1-1, with D tentatively TRBD1 (6 bases). CDR3 size: 14 residues. The ends were cut back, 6 bases at V and 5 bases at J, with 16 bases in the middle. The V gene's germline CDR1 is SNHLY and CDR2 FYNNEI. Here the CDR3 reads CASSEQGWATEAFF. The CDR3, as DNA: TGTGCCAGCAGCGAGCAGGGGTGGGCGACTGAAGCTTTCTTT.